This TCR beta chain was identified in a study of cytomegalovirus exposure and HLA in healthy donors. At the level of the study: Among roughly 180 million T cells, an earlier analysis found 95 million to 140 million unique TCR beta sequences. Overall study results and limits: The dataset shows that most TCR sequences were rare, while some public TCRs occurred in many donors. Near-uniform donor sequencing depth was presumed by presence/absence analyses.

The primer mix had 60 Vbeta and 13 Jbeta primers. TCRdb's table, derived via immunoSEQ multiplex PCR, lists solely in-frame clones and lacks some. The sample has some 190,000 clones, over 60% seen once; the top ten hold 1.5% to 2%. On this clone: Its antigen is unknown.

There are 15 residues in the CDR3. The germline V and J ends were trimmed by 5 bases and 5 bases, with 17 bases remaining between them. The V gene's germline CDR1 is SGHVS and CDR2 FQNEAQ. The specimen was PBMCs. The origin of this receptor is a man younger than 35 in good health and CMV-seronegative. The V and J genes are TRBV7-8 and TRBJ2-3; TRBD2 might be the D (7 bases). CDR3 in amino acids: CASSGGGGARDTQYF. CDR3 coding DNA: TGTGCCAGCAGCGGGGGTGGGGGGGCGAGAGATACGCAGTATTTT.